This T cell receptor (beta chain) emerged from a study of T cells after yellow fever vaccination. Trimming cost V 5 bases and J 3 bases, with 10 bases left between them. The CDR3 covers 13 residues. Germline-derived CDR1 and CDR2 are SGDLS and YYNGEE. The authors made TCR cDNA by 5'RACE template switching, adding a universal primer site and UMIs. TCRdb called the 5' RACE reads again in MiXCR, with one record for every CDR3 protein. This sample has approximately 450,000 distinct CDR3 sequences, with over 15% found just once. Broader study findings: Among primary-vaccination clones, most reappeared after the booster, at roughly 95% for CD4 and around 91% for CD8. Repertoires obtained by FACS sorting could include abundant clonotypes that entered as contaminants from the bulk population. Researchers report a weaker secondary response that nonetheless peaked faster, day 5 versus 15.

Details on this clonotype: Antigen: not known.

Sequenced material: PBMCs, taken before the yellow fever booster vaccination. The receptor was isolated from a young man who received the YFV17D yellow fever vaccine. The chain employs TRBV9 and TRBJ2-3; D is uncertain. The CDR3 here is CASRGKGTDTQYF. The CDR3 DNA sequence: TGTGCCAGCAGGGGGAAAGGTACAGATACGCAGTATTTT.